What follows describes a single T cell receptor beta chain. No antigen is known for it. There are 16 residues in the CDR3. Germline CDR1 SEHNR, CDR2 FQNEAQ (reference sequence). Trimming shortened V by 1 base and J by 2 bases, and 13 bases separated the two germline ends. The data were obtained in a study of brain T cells in children with intractable seizures. TCRdb's copy holds only in-frame clones and misses some; the assay was immunoSEQ multiplex PCR. Here the sample spans approximately 40,000 clones, around nine tenths being singletons. Study-wide results and limits: Absence of clones before surgery may stem from lower sequencing depth. HCMV serostatus was not known, and viral specificity came from CDR3 similarity only.

This chain links TRBV7-9 with TRBJ2-3; D remains unclear. The origin of this receptor is a girl aged 2 to 10 with tuberous sclerosis and intractable seizures. Sequenced material: peripheral blood, taken at surgery. CDR3 DNA: TGTGCCAGCAGCTTAGGGCAGCCGACTTACACAGATACGCAGTATTTT. Translating gives CASSLGQPTYTDTQYF. Together with reference TRBV7-9 and TRBJ2-3, the CDR3 gives the full variable domain: DTGVSQNPRHKITKRGQNVTFRCDPISEHNRLYWYRQTLGQGPEFLTYFQNEAQLEKSRLLSDRFSAERPKGSFSTLEIQRTEQGDSAMYLCASSLGQPTYTDTQYFGPGTRLTVL.